One and the same sample provided the 16 T cell receptor beta chains below, sequenced in a study of shared clonotypes between healthy human individuals. Only in-frame clones appear in the TCRdb table, and some are missing; sequencing was by immunoSEQ multiplex PCR. The sample contains millions of clones, about 95% of which appear only once. The naive CD8 subset, CD45RO-negative cells positively selected for CCR7, excluded terminally differentiated effector memory CD45RA+ cells. Sequencing was carried out using naive CD8+ T cells sorted from blood. The receptors were sampled from a man between 18 and 29 years old in good health.

The V call is TRBV12-5, the J call TRBJ1-5, with TRBD1 matching 8 bases. The CDR3 sequence is 16 residues long. Germline CDR1 LGHNT, CDR2 FRNRAP. Trimming removed 0 bases from V and 5 bases from J; junction bases left unmatched: 6. Here the CDR3 reads CASGLVRGTGYQPQHF. The CDR3 bases are TGTGCTAGTGGTTTGGTACGTGGGACAGGTTATCAGCCCCAGCATTTT.

The chain employs TRBV7-2 and TRBJ2-7, with D uncertain. V dropped 1 base and J dropped 2 bases, with 6 bases sitting between them. The CDR3 is 13 amino acids. Germline V lookup: CDR1 SGHTA, CDR2 FQGNSA. The CDR3 protein is CASSLDTPYEQYF. In DNA form, the CDR3 reads TGTGCCAGCAGCTTAGACACCCCCTACGAGCAGTACTTC.

The CDR3 reads CASSFRGEAYEQYF. The CDR3, as DNA: TGTGCCAGCAGTTTCCGGGGGGAGGCCTACGAGCAGTACTTC. This chain connects TRBV27 to TRBJ2-7, with 7 bases fitting TRBD2. V gave up 3 bases and J gave up 2 bases; unmatched junction bases: 4. Germline V gives CDR1 MNHEY, CDR2 SMNVEV (reference sequence). This CDR3 has 14 residues.

The chain links TRBV29-1 to TRBJ1-2; no reliable D call. Trimming left V 4 bases short and J 4 bases short, with 7 bases between. Per the germline V gene, CDR1 is SQVTM and CDR2 is ANQGSEA. This CDR3 is built from 11 residues. The CDR3 is CSVAEGYGYTF. DNA for the CDR3: TGCAGCGTTGCGGAGGGCTATGGCTACACCTTC.

The J gene is TRBJ1-2, the V gene TRBV28; 10 bases line up with TRBD1. The CDR3 has 15 amino acids. Per the germline V gene, CDR1 is MDHEN and CDR2 is SYDVKM. The trim removed 3 bases at V and 7 bases at J, leaving 8 bases unmatched. The DNA for the CDR3 is TGTGCCAGCAGTTTTAGGGACAGGGGTTACTTTGGCTACACCTTC. This translates into CASSFRDRGYFGYTF.

The rearrangement uses TRBV5-1 and TRBJ2-7, with D perhaps assigned TRBD1 or TRBD2 (5 bases each). Germline CDR1 is SGHRS and CDR2 is YFSETQ. Trimming cost V 4 bases and J 6 bases, with 20 bases left between them. The CDR3 runs to 15 residues. Here the CDR3 DNA reads TGCGCCAGCAGCCCTCTCCGGGACGGGGCCGTCGAGCAGTACTTC. Residues: CASSPLRDGAVEQYF.

The chain uses TRBV29-1 and TRBJ1-2; 8 nucleotides align to TRBD1. The CDR3 sequence is 12 residues long. V shed 7 bases, J shed 11 bases, and the junction held 12 bases outside the gene matches. In germline, CDR1 is SQVTM, CDR2 ANQGSEA. CDR3 residues: CSADRQGRGYTF. As DNA, the CDR3 is TGCAGCGCCGACAGACAGGGGCGGGGATACACCTTC.

This clone has a single count. The CDR3 region is CASSLDPGQGADTQYF. CDR3 coding DNA: TGTGCCAGCAGCTTGGATCCGGGCCAAGGTGCAGATACGCAGTATTTT. The chain recombines TRBV5-6 with TRBJ2-3, with D unclear. In germline, CDR1 is SGHDT, CDR2 YYEEEE. This CDR3 is 16 amino acids long. The V end was cut by 0 bases, the J end by 4 bases, with 15 bases between.

About this clone: One junction end disagrees with the germline gene, perhaps due to a read error. The chain carries TRBV4-1 and TRBJ1-2; a weak D match, TRBD1 (6 bases). Germline CDR1 reads MGHRA; CDR2 reads YSYEKL. The CDR3 spans 15 residues. The CDR3 DNA is TGCGCCTGCAGCCAAGGCACAGGGTTCGTCTATGGCTACACCTTC. Residues: CACSQGTGFVYGYTF.

The rearrangement uses TRBV19 and TRBJ2-7; a weak D match, TRBD1 (6 bases). With 5 bases removed from V and 2 bases from J, the gap between germline ends came to 10 bases. The germline CDR1 and CDR2 sequences are LNHDA and SQIVND (reference sequence). The CDR3 sequence is 13 residues long. CDR3 nucleotide sequence: TGTGCCAGTAGTTTAGGGACAACCTACGAGCAGTACTTC. It translates to CASSLGTTYEQYF.

The chain carries TRBV5-6 and TRBJ2-1; 13 bases are a match to TRBD2. The CDR3 contains 17 residues. Germline assignment: CDR1 SGHDT and CDR2 YYEEEE. Germline trimming cut 4 bases from V and 2 bases from J; bases unmatched to any gene: 6. The DNA of the CDR3 is TGTGCCAGCAGCGAGACTAGCGGGGGGCCGCCCTACAATGAGCAGTTCTTC. It specifies CASSETSGGPPYNEQFF.

With respect to this clone: At one end, the junction sequence differs from germline, possibly due to a read error. J is TRBJ1-1 and V is TRBV5-6; possible D gene TRBD1, 5 bases. The CDR3 contains 14 residues. Germline CDR1 and CDR2: SGHDT and YYEEEE. In DNA form, the CDR3 reads TGTGCCAGCAGCTTGGTCCAGGGAAACACTGAAGCTCTCTTT. Protein: CASSLVQGNTEALF.

This clone appeared once. The rearrangement joins TRBV6-5 to TRBJ2-3, with TRBD2 as a possible D gene (7 bases). The germline V gene encodes CDR1 MNHEY and CDR2 SVGAGI. This CDR3 has 16 amino acids. The ends were cut back, 1 base at V and 3 bases at J, with 14 bases in the middle. In DNA, the CDR3 is TGTGCCAGCAGTTACTACGGGGGGCGCTCGACAGATACGCAGTATTTT. Translated, it gives CASSYYGGRSTDTQYF.

This clone was detected once. Distinct nucleotide sequences in the sample also encode this CDR3. The J gene is TRBJ2-3, the V gene TRBV6-1; TRBD2 agrees at 9 bases. Per germline, CDR1 MNHNS and CDR2 SASEGT. The CDR3 extends over 16 amino acids. Unmatched junction bases numbered 5, after V lost 2 bases and J lost 2 bases. CDR3 nucleotide sequence: TGTGCCAGCAGTGAACCTCTAGCGGGATACACAGATACGCAGTATTTT. This codes for CASSEPLAGYTDTQYF.

The rearrangement links TRBV9 to TRBJ2-1, with TRBD1 identical over 7 bases. Per germline, CDR1 SGDLS and CDR2 YYNGEE. This CDR3 has 15 amino acids. Trimming cost V 2 bases and J 10 bases; bases outside gene matches: 12. In DNA form, the CDR3 reads TGTGCCAGCAGCGTTAAGGGACAGCCCCTGGTAGAGCAGTTCTTC. Translated, it gives CASSVKGQPLVEQFF.

This clone was seen once. This rearrangement joins TRBV10-3 to TRBJ2-7; D is undetermined. The V end was cut by 7 bases, the J end by 0 bases, with 7 bases between. Germline V gene lookup returns CDR1 ENHRY and CDR2 SYGVKD. The CDR3 has 12 amino acids. CDR3 sequence reads: CAIKNGSYEQYF. Here the CDR3 DNA reads TGTGCCATCAAGAACGGCTCCTACGAGCAGTACTTC.